This T cell receptor beta chain was sequenced during a study of T cells in Graves' hyperthyroidism and ophthalmopathy. It was RNA transcripts that yielded the amplified TCR beta CDR3 regions. HTBI primers were the set used in a first-round RT-PCR of the TCR CDR3. TCRdb independently ran MiXCR on the multiplex PCR reads; one entry per CDR3 protein. This sample has approximately 360,000 distinct CDR3 sequences; around 25% occur once, and the top ten carry about 70%. This clonotype was seen repeatedly, ten times or more. Germline V lookup: CDR1 MNHNS, CDR2 SASEGT. V dropped 4 bases and J dropped 8 bases, with 20 bases sitting between them. The length of the CDR3 is 15 residues.

The gene calls are TRBV6-1 and TRBJ2-5; D remains ambiguous. The clonotype originates from a man aged 50-60 years with Graves' hyperthyroidism. The sample comprised blood. CDR3 sequence: CASSVGVGRVETQYF. The CDR3 region has the DNA TGTGCCAGCAGTGTTGGGGTCGGCCGAGTAGAAACCCAGTACTTC.